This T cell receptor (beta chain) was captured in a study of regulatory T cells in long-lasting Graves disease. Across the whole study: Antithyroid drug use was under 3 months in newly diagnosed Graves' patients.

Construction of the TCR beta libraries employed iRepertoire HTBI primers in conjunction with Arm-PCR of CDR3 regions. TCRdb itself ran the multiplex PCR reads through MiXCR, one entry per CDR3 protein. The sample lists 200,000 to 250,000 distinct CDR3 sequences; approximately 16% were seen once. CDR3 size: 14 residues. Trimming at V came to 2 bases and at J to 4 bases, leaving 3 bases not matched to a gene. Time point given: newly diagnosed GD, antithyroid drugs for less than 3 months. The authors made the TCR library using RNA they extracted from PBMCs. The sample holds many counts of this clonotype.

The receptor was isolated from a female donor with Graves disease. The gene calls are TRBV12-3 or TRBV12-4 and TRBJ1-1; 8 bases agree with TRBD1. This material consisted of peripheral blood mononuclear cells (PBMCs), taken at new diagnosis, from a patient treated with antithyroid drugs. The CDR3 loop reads CASSLPGGVTEAFF. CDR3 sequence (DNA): TGTGCCAGCAGTTTACCAGGGGGCGTCACTGAAGCTTTCTTT.